The present TCR beta chain was sequenced within a study of blood T cell repertoires in COVID-19. Overall study context: Both acute and convalescent COVID-19 samples were obtained from the United States, Italy and Spain.

The CDR3 covers 15 residues. Germline V gene data show CDR1 as MNHEY and CDR2 as SMNVEV (reference sequence). The ends were cut back, 7 bases at V and 2 bases at J, with 12 bases in the middle. The age range of participants was 18 to 89 years, with residence in approximately 25 US areas. Among Cohort 3 donors, those recovered had two negative PCRs, clearance, or symptom resolution. Authors' data handling: Estimation of nucleated cell counts was performed using reference gene primer amplification. Repertoires were generated with immunoSEQ multiplex PCR, while TCRdb's copy carries only in-frame clones and drops some. V, J and clone size reflect that table, while D and trimming were determined from the DNA. The table shows 390,000 or so clones, with around 91% occurring only once.

The sample was PBMCs or T cells enriched from blood (not recorded which). J is TRBJ1-6 and V is TRBV27, with TRBD1 as a possible D gene (5 bases). The TCR comes from a man younger than 35 who had recovered from COVID-19. The CDR3 region is CASTLGATYNSPLHF. The CDR3 nucleotides read TGTGCCAGCACCCTTGGGGCTACCTATAATTCACCCCTCCACTTT.